These 31 T cell receptor beta chains were all obtained from the same sample, sequenced in a study of shared clonotypes between healthy human individuals. Produced via immunoSEQ multiplex PCR; TCRdb's table is partial and in-frame only. The sample has roughly 2.2 million clones, more than 85% seen once. The material sequenced was naive CD4+ T cells from PBMCs. Subset denoted: CD45RA+ positively selected. Receptors originate from a man aged 18 to 30 in good health. Some clones in this sample may be carry-over from other donors' samples.

This sequence joins TRBV5-1 and TRBJ2-3; 9 nucleotides match TRBD2. V lost 2 bases and J lost 5; bases outside the gene matches: 6. The CDR3 loop spans 15 amino acids. Per germline, CDR1 SGHRS and CDR2 YFSETQ. The CDR3 spells CASSFGREGLDTQYF. The CDR3 region has the DNA TGCGCCAGCAGCTTCGGGCGGGAGGGCCTAGATACGCAGTATTTT.

This clone appeared once. The chain recombines TRBV4-1 with TRBJ2-5, with no clear D. V lost 4 bases and J 5 bases, leaving 17 bases between the germline ends. The germline gives CDR1 MGHRA, CDR2 YSYEKL. This CDR3 is 15 amino acids long. The CDR3 sequence: CASSRVAIGRETQYF. The CDR3, as DNA: TGCGCCAGCAGCCGCGTCGCGATCGGGCGGGAGACCCAGTACTTC.

The rearrangement links TRBV6-1 to TRBJ1-1; possibly TRBD1 for D (5 bases). Looked up from germline, CDR1 is MNHNS and CDR2 is SASEGT. V shed 7 bases and J shed 5 bases, with 14 bases lying between them. CDR3 length equals 13 residues. The CDR3, as DNA: TGTGCCAGCACCCCCGGGGCTGCGACTGAAGCTTTCTTT. It specifies CASTPGAATEAFF.

The chain employs TRBV27 and TRBJ2-5; 8 positions agree with TRBD1. The CDR3 loop spans 15 amino acids. Unmatched junction bases numbered 13, after V lost 8 bases and J lost 5 bases. Germline-derived CDR1 and CDR2 are MNHEY and SMNVEV (reference sequence). The CDR3 nucleotides are TGTGCCAGCCGGGGGACAGGCCTTTTCGAGGAGACCCAGTACTTC. Encoded protein: CASRGTGLFEETQYF.

V and J are TRBV9 and TRBJ1-2, with D unclear. With 0 bases removed from V and 4 bases from J, the gap between germline ends came to 13 bases. The CDR3 runs 15 residues. Germline CDR1 and CDR2: SGDLS and YYNGEE. Written as DNA, the CDR3 is TGTGCCAGCAGCGTAGCGGCGGCAGAATTCTATGGCTACACCTTC. Translated, it gives CASSVAAAEFYGYTF.

V usage is TRBV29-1 and J usage is TRBJ1-2, with D possibly TRBD1 on 5 matching bases. CDR3 size: 11 residues. V was pared by 6 bases and J by 14 bases, with 19 bases between. The germline gives CDR1 SQVTM, CDR2 ANQGSEA. CDR3 nucleotide sequence: TGCAGCGTCTCCCTAACGGGGAGGGGAACCTTC. It encodes CSVSLTGRGTF.

This clone came up once. The chain employs TRBV10-3 and TRBJ1-2; TRBD1 aligns across 8 bases. Germline lookup yields CDR1 ENHRY and CDR2 SYGVKD. The CDR3 runs to 16 residues. The ends lost 2 bases at V and 8 bases at J; junction bases unmatched: 13. The CDR3 sequence: CAISERRTGRIAGYTF. CDR3 nucleotides: TGTGCCATCAGTGAGCGTAGGACAGGGCGTATAGCCGGCTACACCTTC.

V is TRBV6-1 and J is TRBJ2-7; 8 bases map to TRBD1. The V segment lost 5 bases and the J segment 0 bases; nucleotides outside the gene matches: 6. This CDR3 comprises 15 residues. Germline V gives CDR1 MNHNS, CDR2 SASEGT. DNA of the CDR3: TGTGCCAGCAGTCCTAGGACAGGGAACTCCTACGAGCAGTACTTC. Its protein product is CASSPRTGNSYEQYF.

The chain employs TRBV15 and TRBJ2-7; D possibly corresponds to TRBD2 (5 bases). This CDR3 is 13 amino acids long. Looked up from germline, CDR1 is LNHNV and CDR2 is YYDKDF (reference sequence). Between the trimmed V and J ends, which lost 5 bases and 5 bases, there was a span of 13 bases. The CDR3 here is CATSPRGDDEQYF. CDR3 nucleotide sequence: TGTGCCACCAGCCCCCGGGGTGACGACGAGCAGTACTTC.

The chain couples TRBV5-4 to TRBJ2-3; D unresolved. V lost 0 bases to trimming and J lost 3 bases, with 11 bases between them. The germline V gene encodes CDR1 SGHNT and CDR2 YYREEE (reference sequence). The CDR3 runs to 15 residues. The CDR3 here is CASSLGRIGTDTQYF. CDR3 nucleotide sequence: TGTGCCAGCAGCTTGGGGAGAATAGGGACAGATACGCAGTATTTT.

V usage is TRBV6-5 and J usage is TRBJ2-7; no clear D gene. V lost 6 bases, J lost 5 bases, and 11 bases lay in between. The germline V gene encodes CDR1 MNHEY and CDR2 SVGAGI. CDR3 length: 12 amino acids. CDR3 in amino acids: CASRADPNEQYF. The DNA for the CDR3 is TGTGCCAGCAGAGCCGACCCTAACGAGCAGTACTTC.

Here the CDR3 DNA reads TGTGCCAGCAGTTTAAATCGACAGGCCCGGGGGACCATATATTTT. Encoded protein: CASSLNRQARGTIYF. This rearrangement joins TRBV27 to TRBJ1-3; weak D call: TRBD1 (6 bases). Germline lookup yields CDR1 MNHEY and CDR2 SMNVEV (reference sequence). V lost 2 bases and J 10 bases, leaving 18 bases between the germline ends. There are 15 residues in the CDR3.

The chain employs TRBV4-3 and TRBJ2-7; 7 bases fit TRBD1. Germline loops: CDR1 LGHNA, CDR2 YSLEER. The CDR3 covers 15 residues. V shed 0 bases, J shed 3 bases, and the junction held 5 bases outside the gene matches. As DNA, the CDR3 is TGCGCCAGCAGCCAAGATCCAGGGGGTTTCTACGAGCAGTACTTC. Translating gives CASSQDPGGFYEQYF.

The chain uses TRBV19 and TRBJ1-5, with no clear D. The CDR3 contains 15 residues. CDR1 is LNHDA, CDR2 SQIVND, per germline (reference sequence). V lost 1 base and J 7 bases, leaving 14 bases between the germline ends. The CDR3 region is CASSIGRPGEQPQHF. CDR3 in DNA: TGTGCCAGTAGTATAGGTCGCCCAGGCGAACAGCCCCAGCATTTT.

Of note for this clone: Other nucleotide sequences in the sample specify the same CDR3. The chain is built from TRBV18 and TRBJ2-7, with D hard to call. Looked up from germline, CDR1 is KGHSH and CDR2 is LQKENI. The CDR3 covers 11 residues. V was pared by 3 bases and J by 7 bases, with 7 bases between. The CDR3: CASSPPGEQYF. CDR3 in DNA: TGTGCCAGCTCACCCCCTGGGGAGCAGTACTTC.

This clone was recorded a few times. This chain joins TRBV4-1 and TRBJ1-1; D unresolved. From germline, CDR1 is MGHRA and CDR2 YSYEKL. The CDR3 contains 13 residues. The ends were cut back, 3 bases at V and 1 base at J, with 6 bases in the middle. The CDR3 DNA reads as TGCGCCAGCAGCCAGGGTACGAACACTGAAGCTTTCTTT. Translating gives CASSQGTNTEAFF.

This chain uses TRBV5-1 with TRBJ2-5, with D possibly called TRBD1 or TRBD2 (6 bases each). The CDR3 sequence is 15 residues long. Trimming left V 3 bases short and J 1 base short, with 13 bases between. Germline CDR1 and CDR2: SGHRS and YFSETQ. The CDR3 DNA sequence: TGCGCCAGCAGCTCCTCGGGGGCGCCCCAAGAGACCCAGTACTTC. Its translation is CASSSSGAPQETQYF.

The chain links TRBV5-4 to TRBJ2-5, with D perhaps matching TRBD2 (5 bases). The V and J ends lost 2 bases and 4 bases respectively, with 15 bases between them. Per the germline V gene, CDR1 is SGHNT and CDR2 is YYREEE (reference sequence). The CDR3 totals 15 residues. DNA of the CDR3: TGTGCCAGCAGCTTAGAAGGACTTGGCGGAGAGACCCAGTACTTC. It encodes CASSLEGLGGETQYF. The full variable domain, rest sourced from reference TRBV5-4 and TRBJ2-5, is ETGVTQSPTHLIKTRGQQVTLRCSSQSGHNTVSWYQQALGQGPQFIFQYYREEENGRGNFPPRFSGLQFPNYSSELNVNALELDDSALYLCASSLEGLGGETQYFGPGTRLLVL.

The chain combines TRBV2 with TRBJ1-4; 8 positions match TRBD1. Germline loops: CDR1 SNHLY, CDR2 FYNNEI. This CDR3 has 14 amino acids. With V trimmed by 7 bases and J by 8 bases, 9 bases remained unmatched. For the CDR3, the DNA is TGTGCCAGCATGGACGACAGGGGCCACGAAAAACTGTTTTTT. This encodes CASMDDRGHEKLFF. Supplemented by reference TRBV2 and TRBJ1-4, the full variable domain reads EPEVTQTPSHQVTQMGQEVILRCVPISNHLYFYWYRQILGQKVEFLVSFYNNEISEKSEIFDDQFSVERPDGSNFTLKIRSTKLEDSAMYFCASMDDRGHEKLFFGSGTQLSVL.

The chain joins TRBV7-3 to TRBJ2-1; a weak D match, TRBD1 (6 bases). CDR3 length: 16 residues. CDR1 and CDR2 from the germline V gene are SGHTA and FQGTGA. Trimming pared 5 bases from V and 6 bases from J, leaving 20 bases between. This chain's CDR3 is CASSRSGTSLINEQFF. CDR3 bases: TGTGCCAGCAGCCGATCAGGGACAAGCCTAATCAATGAGCAGTTCTTC.

The chain has TRBV5-8 and TRBJ2-5; D may be TRBD2 (6 bases). Trimming left V 1 base short and J 7 bases short, with 20 bases between. The CDR3 has 16 residues. Germline loops: CDR1 SGHTS, CDR2 YDEGEE. DNA of the CDR3: TGTGCCAGCAGCTTGCCTGCTGGAGGGTGGTTAGGGACCCAGTACTTC. Amino acids: CASSLPAGGWLGTQYF.

The genes are TRBV19 and TRBJ2-5, with 7 bases that match TRBD2. V lost 5 bases and J lost 4; bases outside the gene matches: 4. Per germline, CDR1 LNHDA and CDR2 SQIVND (reference sequence). CDR3 size: 13 residues. This CDR3 reads CASSRGGRETQYF. DNA of the CDR3: TGTGCCAGTAGTCGCGGCGGGAGAGAGACCCAGTACTTC. Combining the CDR3 with reference TRBV19 and TRBJ2-5 gives the whole variable domain DGGITQSPKYLFRKEGQNVTLSCEQNLNHDAMYWYRQDPGQGLRLIYYSQIVNDFQKGDIAEGYSVSREKKESFPLTVTSAQKNPTAFYLCASSRGGRETQYFGPGTRLLVL.

The V call is TRBV7-3, the J call TRBJ1-1, with a weak D call TRBD1 (6 bases). The CDR3 consists of 15 residues. Per germline, CDR1 SGHTA and CDR2 FQGTGA. The ends were cut back, 5 bases at V and 6 bases at J, with 19 bases in the middle. The CDR3 coding sequence is TGTGCCAGCAGCCGGAGTGGGCAGGGGTATTCTGAAGCTTTCTTT. Translated, it gives CASSRSGQGYSEAFF.

The V call is TRBV5-1, the J call TRBJ2-6; the D is unclear. The CDR3 is made up of 17 amino acids. The V and J ends lost 1 base and 0 bases respectively, with 11 bases between them. Germline loops: CDR1 SGHRS, CDR2 YFSETQ. CDR3 amino acids: CASSLYEGGSGANVLTF. The CDR3 DNA sequence: TGCGCCAGCAGCTTGTATGAAGGCGGCTCTGGGGCCAACGTCCTGACTTTC.

CDR3 sequence (DNA): TGTGCCCGACCGACGGGGGTGAATCAGCCCCAGCATTTT. Its protein is CARPTGVNQPQHF. This chain joins TRBV7-3 and TRBJ1-5, with a weak D call TRBD1 (5 bases). Germline V gene data show CDR1 as SGHTA and CDR2 as FQGTGA. The CDR3 sequence is 13 residues long. Trimming left V 11 bases short and J 4 bases short, with 15 bases between.

The chain has TRBV13 and TRBJ2-7; the match to TRBD2 covers 8 bases. Germline V gene lookup returns CDR1 PRHDT and CDR2 FYEKMQ (reference sequence). The CDR3 has 13 amino acids. J was trimmed by 4 bases and V by 6 bases; bases with no gene match: 5. The CDR3 nucleotides read TGTGCCAGCAGACGTCGGGAGGGGTACGAGCAGTACTTC. This gives the protein CASRRREGYEQYF.

This clone was observed a single time. This chain joins TRBV7-2 and TRBJ1-5; D is perhaps TRBD1 (6 bases). Germline values: CDR1 SGHTA, CDR2 FQGNSA. The CDR3 spans 15 residues. The V end was cut by 0 bases, the J end by 7 bases, with 13 bases between. The CDR3 here is CASSLATVGGQPQHF. The CDR3 DNA reads TGTGCCAGCAGCTTAGCCACCGTAGGGGGACAGCCCCAGCATTTT.

The chain couples TRBV28 to TRBJ2-1, with TRBD2 identical over 13 bases. CDR1 MDHEN and CDR2 SYDVKM come from the germline V gene. V dropped 4 bases and J dropped 10; count of bases not matched to a gene: 7. The CDR3 has 15 residues. The DNA for the CDR3 is TGTGCCAGCAGTTCTCCCGGGACTAGCGGGAAAGAGCAGTTCTTC. It specifies CASSSPGTSGKEQFF.

The chain has TRBV11-2 and TRBJ2-1, with D perhaps TRBD2 (6 bases). This CDR3 region has 15 residues. The V gene lost 5 bases and the J gene lost 1 base, with 12 bases spanning the gap. Germline V CDR1 and CDR2: SGHAT, FQNNGV. In DNA form, the CDR3 reads TGTGCCAGCAGCCCCGGGGCGGGGTCCTACAATGAGCAGTTCTTC. Encoded protein: CASSPGAGSYNEQFF.

Only one count was recorded for this clone. The chain employs TRBV6-5 and TRBJ2-5, with 8 bases matching TRBD1. The CDR3 consists of 14 residues. Trimming cost V 1 base and J 7 bases; bases outside gene matches: 5. Germline V gene sequence: CDR1 MNHEY, CDR2 SVGAGI. CDR3: CASSYLQGDWTQYF. DNA of the CDR3: TGTGCCAGCAGTTACTTACAGGGGGATTGGACCCAGTACTTC.

The V and J genes are TRBV6-6 and TRBJ1-3, with D perhaps TRBD1 (5 bases). The ends were cut back, 2 bases at V and 9 bases at J, with 17 bases in the middle. The CDR3 extends over 15 amino acids. Germline V gives CDR1 MNHNY, CDR2 SVGAGI (reference sequence). CDR3 nucleotides: TGTGCCAGCAGTTACGTGTCCGGCAGGGCAGGCACCATATATTTT. It specifies CASSYVSGRAGTIYF.